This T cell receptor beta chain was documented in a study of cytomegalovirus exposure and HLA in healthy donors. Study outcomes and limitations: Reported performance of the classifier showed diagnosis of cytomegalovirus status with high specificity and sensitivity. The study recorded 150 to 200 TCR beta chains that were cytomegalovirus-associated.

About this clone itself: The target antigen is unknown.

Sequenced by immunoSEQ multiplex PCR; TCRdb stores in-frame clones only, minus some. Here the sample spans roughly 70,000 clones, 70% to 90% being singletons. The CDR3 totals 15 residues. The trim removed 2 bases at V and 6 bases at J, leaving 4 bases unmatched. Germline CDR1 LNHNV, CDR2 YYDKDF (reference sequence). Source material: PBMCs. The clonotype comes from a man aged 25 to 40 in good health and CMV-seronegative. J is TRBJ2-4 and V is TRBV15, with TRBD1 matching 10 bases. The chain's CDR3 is CATSRSGQGVNIQYF. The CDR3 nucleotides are TGTGCCACCAGCAGATCAGGACAGGGGGTAAACATTCAGTACTTC.